A single T cell receptor (beta chain) is shown here with its context. Its specific antigen is unknown. There are no base qualities to consult, and no much larger clone falls within one base. This sample is part of a study of cytomegalovirus exposure and HLA in healthy donors (dated by TCRdb to 2017 to 2019). At the level of the whole study: An earlier analysis of approximately 600 of the donors reported 276 Gb of sequence data and 117 million unique TCR beta sequences from 150 million to 200 million T cells. Roughly 300 gigabases of sequencing data and tens of millions of unique TCR sequences made up an early release that covered roughly 670 HLA-typed donors. Of the approximately 400 genotyped donors, roughly 80% fell in the genetic ancestry cluster associated with self-reported Caucasian donors. The aim of the study was to test whether cataloging public T cell receptors could identify signatures of past pathogen exposure. The study profiled the T cell repertoires of more than 500 subjects by immunosequencing and related them to cytomegalovirus serostatus. A separate validation cohort of about 110 different subjects was used in addition to the roughly 720-subject first cohort. To predict cytomegalovirus infection status, the study combined high-throughput TCR immunosequencing, statistical association of individual TCRs with disease status, and machine learning. A later analysis re-analyzed previously published TCR beta repertoires from 666 donors and added high-resolution HLA genotyping to study TCR occurrence patterns. In the later analysis, no new phenotypic data were used to find candidate immune exposures; instead, reliance was placed on TCR beta sequences and their occurrence across donors. In an earlier analysis of a few hundred of the donors, high-throughput TCR beta sequencing was used to judge whether each TCR beta V gene segment behaved as functional or pseudogenic. Donor age, sex, ethnicity and CMV serostatus were compiled together with the repertoire data. In a later genetic analysis, genome-wide SNP genotypes for 398 of the 666 donors were used, and that subset was treated as a discovery cohort. Every discovery cohort repertoire had been produced on one sequencing platform. HLA typing covered class I and class II loci at four-digit resolution. Typing coverage differed by locus: A, B, C, DRB1 and DQB1 were typed in roughly 629-630 donors, DQA1 in about 560, DPA1 in approximately 600, and DPB1 in around 490. A few DR-DQ haplotypes were treated as single units for association and clustering because of strong linkage in the cohort. On average, 235,054 unique TCR beta nucleotide sequences were sequenced per donor among a few hundred genotyped donors of the cohort, with 15% to 20% of those sequences being non-productive.

On the study overall, not on this receptor specifically: A further reported finding was that TCR beta sequences accurately predicted the HLA-A and HLA-B alleles for most subjects in the first cohort. The sequencing pipeline was judged likely to have produced a cluster of highly shared sequence variants as a technical artifact. Because the 87-base-pair reads could not distinguish some IMGT-functional V segments, including TRBV6-2 and TRBV6-3, those segments were excluded. The authors suggested that the approach could potentially be extended to other disease states and immunological phenotypes. Across donors, most TCR sequences were observed very rarely, whereas some public TCRs were present in many individuals. The earlier analysis of some 540 of the donors excluded approximately 15 rarely observed V segments, including chromosome 9 orphons, because counts were too low. HLA typing was unavailable for some donors at each locus, so association tests used only the typed subset. A later analysis found that HLA-associated TCR beta chains were more clonally expanded and had lower generation probabilities than equally common non-associated chains. In vitro tests confirmed that a few of the cytomegalovirus-associated TCR beta chains recognize cytomegalovirus antigens. In a later genetic analysis, fewer N-insertions in productive TCRs were reported among donors in an Asian-associated ancestry cluster than the approximately 670-donor mean. Assigning TCR associations to individual alleles was difficult when HLA alleles, especially DR and DQ, strongly co-occurred. In a later genetic analysis, a missense DCLRE1C variant was associated with V-gene and J-gene trimming of TCR beta chains, and the association was replicated in an independent cohort. In a later analysis, 16,951 TCR beta sequences were associated with specific HLA alleles at a false discovery rate of 0.05. Cytomegalovirus status was reported to be diagnosed by the classifier with high specificity and sensitivity in both the original and validation cohorts. This cohort had only TCR beta chains sequenced, and the lack of alpha or paired-chain data limited which features could be detected. Roughly uniform sequencing depth across donors was assumed in presence/absence analyses, although this assumption may not hold. Correlated functional status among segregating V segments might be attributable to linkage disequilibrium, but an unknown experimental factor could not be ruled out. Several of the top co-occurrence clusters appeared to be linked to parvovirus B19, influenza, CMV and Epstein-Barr virus, according to a later analysis. A later analysis found that TCR association rates varied across HLA loci, with DRB1 alleles showing the most associated TCRs and HLA-C alleles the fewest. In a later analysis, most CMV-associated TCR beta chains were found to appear HLA-restricted, with HLA associations seemingly driven largely by CMV exposure. Immune exposure information for the cohort was limited to CMV serostatus. In an earlier analysis of roughly 500 of the donors, most TCR beta V segments appeared in productive rearrangements about 90% or about 30% of the time, broadly matching IMGT annotations. The study listed over 150 TCR beta chains as associated with cytomegalovirus.

From cysteine to phenylalanine, the CDR3 is 15 amino acids long. The entry retains the CDR3 DNA only, 45 bases that are in frame from base 1. CDR1 GTSNPN and CDR2 SVGIG are derived from the germline V gene (reference sequence). Germline trimming amounts to 1 base on V and 4 bases on J, with 7 as the count of junction bases outside the gene matches. Libraries were made using the immunoSEQ multiplex PCR assay. For the multiplex PCR, a mixture combining 60 forward primers for TCR Vbeta segments and 13 reverse primers for TCR Jbeta segments was used. A multiplex PCR assay on genomic DNA amplified the CDR3 region of rearranged TCR beta genes. The amplified TCR beta libraries were sequenced on the Illumina HiSeq System as 87-base-pair reads. Regarding the original processing steps: A later analysis counted 65 million to 90 million unique TCR beta chains across the 550 to 750 repertoires, and roughly 9.9 million of these chains were shared by at least two donors. Raw reads were error-corrected and collapsed into unique sequences by a nearest-neighbor algorithm in which closely related sequences were merged to remove PCR and sequencing errors. To assign V, D and J gene segments, CDR3 sequences were aligned to IMGT reference sequences. Each retained sequence needed at least a six-nucleotide match to both a V gene segment and a J gene segment. A rearrangement was called productive if the CDR3 had no stop codons and remained in frame with V and J, and every other rearrangement was called non-productive. CDR3 was defined according to IMGT convention as the region running from the second conserved V-encoded cysteine to the conserved J-encoded phenylalanine. The earlier analysis of 450 to 750 of the donors excluded any sequence lacking an unambiguous match to a single V gene segment. An earlier analysis of almost 600 of the donors classified V segments as functional when productive rearrangements were above 56.7% and as segregating when the standard deviation between donors was above 5%. A statistical classification framework was built to diagnose cytomegalovirus status from the catalog of TCR beta chain sequences. In a later analysis, TCR nucleotide sequences were compared against IMGT/GENE-DB human TR gene sequences so that V and J genes could be assigned. Using the TCRdist pipeline, a later analysis assigned CDR3 sequences along with most-parsimonious VDJ recombination scenarios. In a later analysis, each TCR beta chain was defined by its CDR3 amino acid sequence together with its V-gene family, and reads without a unique V-gene family were excluded. As a way to deal with suspected cross-contamination and a sequencing artifact, a later analysis dropped under 600 nucleotide sequences that were highly shared and had low generation probability. For each public chain, a later analysis derived a clonal expansion index from normalized ranks of inferred template counts within each repertoire. In a later analysis, generation probabilities were computed using a VDJ recombination model fitted to out-of-frame rearrangements, and the results were checked against IGoR. In a later analysis, hypergeometric tests were used to score TCR-TCR, TCR-HLA and TCR-CMV co-occurrence, with a repertoire-size bias correction applied to TCR pairs. To estimate false discovery rates, a later analysis permuted the HLA or CMV assignments 20 times. In a later analysis, co-occurring TCRs were grouped with DBSCAN, and TCRdist sequence similarity was added when clustering was performed within HLA-allele-positive subsets. Repertoires with fewer than 30,000 or more than 120,000 public chains were left out of co-occurrence clustering, as were several repertoires with anomalous nucleotide sharing. Drawn from immuneACCESS, this table holds only the in-frame rearrangements with V and J called that TCRdb kept. Clones are partly lost; checked studies trace under half to an unresolved V gene and leave the rest unexplained. V, J and clone size were drawn from that table, and D and trimming were deduced from the DNA. For this sample the table gives about 170,000 clones, of which 60% to 80% were detected only once. The ten largest clones take up over 3% of the sample.

The cohort comprised some 700 healthy bone marrow donors. Cohort members were all nominally healthy when sampled, although unrecorded immune exposures were likely present. The donor was CMV seronegative and belonged to the group of 352 seronegative cohort members. Every donor gave a peripheral blood sample, and the peripheral blood mononuclear cells from that sample were used for TCR beta sequencing. Genomic DNA was extracted from the blood cell samples with the Qiagen DNeasy Blood Extraction Kit. The sequence links TRBV30 to TRBJ2-7, and 10 junctional nucleotides match TRBD1. The sample taken for sequencing was PBMCs. The receptor comes from a female donor in good health and CMV-seronegative. The nucleotide sequence is given as TGTGCCTGGAGTGCTCGGACAGGGGGAAGGTACGAGCAGTACTTC. Its translation reads: CAWSARTGGRYEQYF. Beyond the CDR3, the reference TRBV30 and TRBJ2-7 genes provide the residues; the full variable domain reads: SQTIHQWPATLVQPVGSPLSLECTVEGTSNPNLYWYRQAAGRGLQLLFYSVGIGQISSEVPQNLSASRPQDRQFILSSKKLLLSDSGFYLCAWSARTGGRYEQYFGPGTRLTVT.